The rows below give T cell receptor beta chains drawn from one sample of a study of long-term antiretroviral therapy in people with HIV. The data were produced by immunoSEQ multiplex PCR, yet TCRdb's version contains in-frame clones alone and is incomplete. The sample carries roughly 28,000 clones, about 95% recorded once. The sequencing used unsorted PBMCs, collected 5.3 years after starting antiretroviral therapy. Receptor source: a young man with HIV. The CDR3 runs from the conserved cysteine through the conserved F or W. A D gene is named only where the DNA matches it firmly. Clone size appears in some rows only: once, few, many, or a class for an expanded clone.

V	D	J	size	CDR3	DNA
TRBV7-2	NA	TRBJ1-2	NA	CASSLGFRTEAGGYTF	TGTGCCAGCAGCTTAGGGTTTCGGACCGAGGCGGGTGGCTACACCTTC
TRBV6-6	NA	TRBJ2-1	NA	CASSQAEYNEQFF	TGTGCCAGCAGTCAGGCGGAGTACAATGAGCAGTTCTTC
TRBV25-1	TRBD2	TRBJ2-3	NA	CASSADPGLAASTDTQYF	TGTGCCAGCAGTGCGGATCCGGGACTAGCGGCTAGCACAGATACGCAGTATTTT
TRBV6-1	NA	TRBJ2-7	NA	CASSETGGVYEQYF	TGTGCCAGCAGTGAAACAGGGGGGGTCTACGAGCAGTACTTC
TRBV9	NA	TRBJ1-3	NA	CASSGRTLSGNTIYF	TGTGCCAGCAGCGGCCGGACCCTCTCTGGAAACACCATATATTTT
TRBV4-1	TRBD2	TRBJ2-7	few	CASSPGTSDEQYF	TGCGCCAGCAGCCCTGGGACTAGCGACGAGCAGTACTTC
TRBV7-9	NA	TRBJ1-1	NA	CASSPRTVEGYTEAFF	TGTGCCAGCAGCCCTCGGACAGTTGAGGGTTACACTGAAGCTTTCTTT
TRBV7-8	TRBD1	TRBJ1-2	NA	CASSPGQGEPYGYTF	TGTGCCAGCAGCCCAGGACAGGGGGAACCCTATGGCTACACCTTC
TRBV29-1	TRBD2	TRBJ2-7	NA	CSVAQREAYEQYF	TGCAGCGTTGCTCAGCGGGAGGCCTACGAGCAGTACTTC
TRBV20-1	NA	TRBJ1-2	once	CSAYRDGYTF	TGCAGTGCTTACAGGGATGGCTACACCTTC
TRBV19	NA	TRBJ1-2	NA	CASSIQVGQGSGYTF	TGTGCCAGTAGTATCCAGGTGGGGCAGGGGTCTGGCTACACCTTC
TRBV9	NA	TRBJ2-3	NA	CASSTNLGDTQYF	TGTGCCAGCAGCACTAACCTTGGGGATACGCAGTATTTT
TRBV2	TRBD1	TRBJ2-7	medium-sized	CASTEPGQGSYEQYF	TGTGCCAGCACCGAGCCGGGACAGGGGTCCTACGAGCAGTACTTC
TRBV2	NA	TRBJ2-1	NA	CASIVVAGDEQFF	TGTGCCAGCATCGTAGTCGCAGGGGATGAGCAGTTCTTC
TRBV4-1	NA	TRBJ1-1	NA	CASSQLGLNTEAFF	TGCGCCAGCAGCCAACTCGGGTTGAACACTGAAGCTTTCTTT
TRBV6-5	NA	TRBJ1-1	NA	CASSYSVKTEAFF	TGTGCCAGCAGTTACTCTGTAAAGACTGAAGCTTTCTTT
TRBV27	TRBD2	TRBJ2-7	NA	CASSVSGSGKWEQYF	TGTGCCAGCAGCGTCAGCGGGAGCGGGAAGTGGGAGCAGTACTTC
TRBV5-1	TRBD1	TRBJ1-1	NA	CASSLGTGRTEAFF	TGCGCCAGCAGCCTCGGGACAGGGAGGACTGAAGCTTTCTTT
TRBV27	NA	TRBJ2-7	NA	CASRIRGGTYEQYF	TGTGCCAGCAGAATCAGGGGAGGGACCTACGAGCAGTACTTC
TRBV15	NA	TRBJ2-5	once	CATSRLRGGVSQETQYF	TGTGCCACCAGCAGACTAAGGGGGGGTGTGTCCCAAGAGACCCAGTACTTC
TRBV10-3	NA	TRBJ2-5	NA	CAISRSGGESETQYF	TGTGCCATCAGTAGGTCCGGGGGCGAGTCGGAGACCCAGTACTTC
TRBV6-5	NA	TRBJ1-2	NA	CASSYRYREEGYGYTF	TGTGCCAGCAGTTACAGATACAGGGAAGAAGGCTATGGCTACACCTTC
TRBV5-1	TRBD1	TRBJ2-7	NA	CASSKTGGGSGEQYF	TGCGCCAGCAGCAAAACAGGGGGCGGGAGCGGCGAGCAGTACTTC
TRBV4-2	NA	TRBJ1-1	NA	CASSQGQGRNTEAFF	TGTGCCAGCAGCCAAGGCCAGGGGAGGAACACTGAAGCTTTCTTT
TRBV4-3	NA	TRBJ2-6	once	CASSPLGGPTPGANVLTF	TGCGCCAGCAGCCCTTTGGGGGGCCCCACACCTGGGGCCAACGTCCTGACTTTC
TRBV19	NA	TRBJ2-7	NA	CASSIGRGQSYEQYF	TGTGCCAGTAGTATAGGGAGGGGCCAATCCTACGAGCAGTACTTC
TRBV6-5	NA	TRBJ1-6	NA	CASSYTDSNNSPLHF	TGTGCCAGCAGTTATACGGACAGCAATAATTCACCCCTCCACTTT
TRBV19	NA	TRBJ1-1	NA	CASSAYYTEAFF	TGTGCCAGTAGTGCCTATTACACTGAAGCTTTCTTT
TRBV2	NA	TRBJ1-3	NA	CASSAPSLAGNTIYF	TGTGCCAGCAGTGCGCCAAGTCTGGCTGGAAACACCATATATTTT
TRBV5-1	NA	TRBJ1-4	NA	CASRSAGGNEKLFF	TGCGCCAGCCGCTCCGCAGGCGGGAATGAAAAACTGTTTTTT
TRBV27	NA	TRBJ1-2	NA	CASSLRGAAYGYTF	TGTGCCAGCAGTTTACGAGGGGCGGCCTATGGCTACACCTTC
TRBV30	TRBD2	TRBJ2-7	NA	CAWEASGRYEQYF	TGTGCCTGGGAGGCTAGCGGGAGGTACGAGCAGTACTTC
TRBV5-4	TRBD1	TRBJ1-3	NA	CASSLDRAGNTIYF	TGTGCCAGCAGCCTCGACAGGGCTGGAAACACCATATATTTT
TRBV28	NA	TRBJ2-3	NA	CASSSGGPSSDTQYF	TGTGCCAGCAGTTCTGGGGGACCTTCATCCGATACGCAGTATTTT
TRBV19	NA	TRBJ1-2	NA	CASSPAGLFNYGYTF	TGTGCCAGTAGCCCGGCGGGGCTGTTTAACTATGGCTACACCTTC
TRBV7-2	TRBD1	TRBJ1-5	NA	CASSHRQGDQPQHF	TGTGCCAGCAGCCATCGACAGGGCGATCAGCCCCAGCATTTT
TRBV7-2	NA	TRBJ2-6	NA	CASSHEVVGANVLTF	TGTGCCAGCAGCCACGAGGTTGTTGGGGCCAACGTCCTGACTTTC
TRBV7-2	TRBD1	TRBJ2-5	NA	CASSSDRGQYF	TGTGCCAGCAGCTCTGACAGGGGCCAGTACTTC
TRBV9	NA	TRBJ1-3	NA	CASSVGHLSGNTIYF	TGTGCCAGCAGCGTTGGCCATCTCTCTGGAAACACCATATATTTT
TRBV5-1	TRBD2	TRBJ2-3	NA	CASSFGTSGSSTDTQYF	TGCGCCAGCAGCTTTGGGACTAGCGGGAGTAGCACAGATACGCAGTATTTT
TRBV27	TRBD2	TRBJ2-7	NA	CASSLTSGGAYEQYF	TGTGCCAGCAGTTTGACTAGCGGGGGGGCCTACGAGCAGTACTTC
TRBV7-8	NA	TRBJ2-2	NA	CASSRGGSNTGELFF	TGTGCCAGCAGCCGAGGGGGATCGAACACCGGGGAGCTGTTTTTT